This T cell receptor beta chain is drawn from a study of identical twins. Study-wide results and caveats: Out-of-frame TCR alpha sharing observed in monozygotic twins exceeded model estimates. Memory repertoires showed no such pattern, whereas abundant cord blood beta clonotypes carried fewer insertions.

Donors uniformly comprised healthy Caucasians. Trimming shortened V by 2 bases and J by 6 bases, and 26 bases separated the two germline ends. The length of the CDR3 is 19 residues. Germline loops: CDR1 SGHVS, CDR2 FQNEAQ. With regard to this clonotype: Antigen: not known.

Each cDNA held unique molecular identifiers, and template switching gave it a universal primer site. TCRdb itself ran the 5' RACE reads through MiXCR, one entry per CDR3 protein. The sample lists nearly 900,000 distinct CDR3 sequences; around 12% were seen once. The data also belong to a second study, concerning yellow fever vaccine responses in identical twins.

The source material was PBMCs. The V gene is TRBV7-8, the J gene TRBJ2-1; D not resolved. The TCR was taken from a woman aged 18-29 years in good health. CDR3 sequence (DNA): TGTGCCAGCAGCTTAAGAGGTGTCCTTAGGACCTCTTCTCCCAATGAGCAGTTCTTC. Protein product: CASSLRGVLRTSSPNEQFF.